This T cell receptor beta chain was identified during a study of cytomegalovirus exposure and HLA in healthy donors. Regarding the study as a whole: CMV antigen specificity of a few CMV-associated chains was confirmed in vitro. Fewer N-insertions (relative to the approximately 670-donor mean) were reportedly seen in an Asian-associated ancestry cluster in a later analysis. High specificity and sensitivity for cytomegalovirus status were reported for the classifier.

Donors consisted of healthy bone marrow donors. Vbeta (60) and Jbeta (13) primers were used in the PCR. Method: immunoSEQ multiplex PCR; TCRdb's copy keeps in-frame clones and lacks some. The sample holds approximately 220,000 clones; over 65% are singletons and the top ten take roughly a sixth. CDR1 is SGHNT, CDR2 YYREEE, per germline (reference sequence). This CDR3 spans 15 amino acids. J lost 3 bases, V lost 2 bases, and 2 bases had no gene match. On this clone itself: What it binds is unknown.

The chain uses TRBV5-4 and TRBJ1-5, with TRBD1 identical over 10 bases. Material for sequencing was PBMCs. This TCR derives from a middle-aged man in good health and CMV-seronegative. The DNA of the CDR3 is TGTGCCAGCAGCTTCGGGACAGGGGTCAATCAGCCCCAGCATTTT. Translation gives CASSFGTGVNQPQHF.